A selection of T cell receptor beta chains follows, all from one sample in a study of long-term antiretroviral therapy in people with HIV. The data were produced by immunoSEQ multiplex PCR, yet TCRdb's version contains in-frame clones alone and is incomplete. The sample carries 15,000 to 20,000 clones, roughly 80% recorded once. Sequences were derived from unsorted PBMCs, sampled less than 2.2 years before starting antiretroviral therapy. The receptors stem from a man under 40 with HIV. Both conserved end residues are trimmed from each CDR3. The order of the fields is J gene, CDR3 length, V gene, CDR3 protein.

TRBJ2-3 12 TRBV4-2 ASSSGGPTDTQY
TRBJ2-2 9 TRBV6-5 ASSMSGELF
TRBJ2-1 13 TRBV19 ASILDGSSYNEQF
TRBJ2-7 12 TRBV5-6 ASIPSQGLYEQY
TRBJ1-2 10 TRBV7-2 ASSTDIYGYT
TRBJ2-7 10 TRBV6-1 ASSELSYEQY
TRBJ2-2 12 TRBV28 ASSFGGDTGELF
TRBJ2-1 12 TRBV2 ASSSAADYNEQF
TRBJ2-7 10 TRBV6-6 ASSSSGYEQY
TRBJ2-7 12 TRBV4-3 ASSPTFPADEQY
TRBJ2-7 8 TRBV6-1 ASNPGLQY
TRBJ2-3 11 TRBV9 ASSVAFTDTQY
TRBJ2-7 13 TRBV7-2 ASSLMQGGIYEQY
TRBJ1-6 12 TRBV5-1 ASSWTGPNSPLH
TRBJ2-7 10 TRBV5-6 ASSTGNNEQY
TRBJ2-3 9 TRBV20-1 SARGGDTQY
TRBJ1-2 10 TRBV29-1 SGGTANYGYT
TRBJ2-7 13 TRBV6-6 ASRKGQLSSYEQY
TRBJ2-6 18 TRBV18 ASSPPGTATSSSGANVLT
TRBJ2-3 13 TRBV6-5 ASSYSMAGPDTQY
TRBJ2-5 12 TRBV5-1 ASSLGTGQETQY
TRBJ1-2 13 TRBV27 ASSLTGTHNYGYT
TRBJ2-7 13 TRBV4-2 ASSLGGSGGYEQY
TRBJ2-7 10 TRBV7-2 ASSRDNAEQY
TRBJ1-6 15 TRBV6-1 ASSDSGTRSYNSPLH
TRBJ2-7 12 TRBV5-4 ASSPRDRGREQY
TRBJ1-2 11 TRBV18 ASSPQGINGYT
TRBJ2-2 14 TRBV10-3 AISISGGANTGELF
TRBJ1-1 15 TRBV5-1 ASRATKLFTEDTEAF
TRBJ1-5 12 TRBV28 ASAPGSGNQPQH
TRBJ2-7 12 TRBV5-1 ASSLVQGGYEQY
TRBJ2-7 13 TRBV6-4 ASSEVRGAIYEQY
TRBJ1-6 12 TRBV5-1 ASSAGQGASPLH
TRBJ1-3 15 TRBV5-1 ASSLVARRSPGNTIY
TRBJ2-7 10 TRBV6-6 ASSSPGSEQY
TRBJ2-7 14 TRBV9 ASSVRGGSDPYEQY
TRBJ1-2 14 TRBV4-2 ASSQGLISQDNGYT
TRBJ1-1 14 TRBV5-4 ASSSGGGGGNTEAF
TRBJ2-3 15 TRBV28 ASRGRETFSSTDTQY
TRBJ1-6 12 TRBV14 ASSPPGLNSPLH